These T cell receptor beta chains were read from a single sample in a study of human T cells and chemical hapten exposure. TCRdb analysed the RACE reads with MiXCR anew, one entry per CDR3 protein. The top ten hold over 5.5% of the sample, which has some 45,000 distinct CDR3 sequences, 12% seen once. Sequenced here: whole blood, sampled in connection with sensitization to the hapten diphenylcyclopropenone (DPC). All receptors derive from a woman between 25 and 40 years old with alopecia areata. Some clones in this sample may be carry-over from other donors' samples. Both conserved end residues are part of each CDR3. The D gene is left open where the match is weak. Size is omitted from some rows. Given values are once, few, many or a class for expanded clones.

cdr3_nt	cdr3_aa	d_call	j_call	v_call	clone_size
TGCGCCAGCAGCCTTCGGGACAGGGCCACCGGGGAGCTGTTTTTT	CASSLRDRATGELFF	TRBD1	TRBJ2-2	TRBV4-3	many
TGTGCCACCAGCAGAGGGATCCGGGAACAGTACTTC	CATSRGIREQYF	.	TRBJ2-7	TRBV15	few
TGCGCCAGCAGCCAAGATTCCGTAGGGGGAGTCCCCTACGAGCAGTACTTC	CASSQDSVGGVPYEQYF	.	TRBJ2-7	TRBV4-3	few
TGTGCCAGCACCCAAGCGGGAGGCCTGTCTGGCGGGGAGCTGTTTTTT	CASTQAGGLSGGELFF	TRBD2	TRBJ2-2	TRBV27	.
TGTGCCAGCTCACCATCCTCTAGCGGGAGGGCCTGGGAGCAGTTCTTC	CASSPSSSGRAWEQFF	TRBD2	TRBJ2-1	TRBV18	many
TGCGCCCTTAGGAAGCAAAGGGCCTACGAGCAGTACTTC	CALRKQRAYEQYF	.	TRBJ2-7	TRBV5-1	many
TGTGCCAGTAGGAGTCTTAGTAGCGGGATTAGCAATGAGCAGTTCTTC	CASRSLSSGISNEQFF	TRBD2	TRBJ2-1	TRBV19	few
TGTGCCTGGACAGAGGCTGCGAACACCGGGGAGCTGTTTTTT	CAWTEAANTGELFF	.	TRBJ2-2	TRBV30	many
TGTGCCAGCAGTTACAGGACAGGGGGCAACTATGGCTACACCTTC	CASSYRTGGNYGYTF	TRBD1	TRBJ1-2	TRBV27	many
TGTGCCAGCAGGCTCGGGGGGAGCTTGAATGAGCAGTTCTTC	CASRLGGSLNEQFF	TRBD2	TRBJ2-1	TRBV28	.
TGTGCCAGTAGATCCCGCGGCACAGATACGCAGTATTTT	CASRSRGTDTQYF	.	TRBJ2-3	TRBV7-2	many
TGCAGCGTTGAAGGGAGCGGGAGACAAGAGACCCAGTACTTC	CSVEGSGRQETQYF	TRBD2	TRBJ2-5	TRBV29-1	.
TGTGCCAGCAGGCCCGGTTCCCTAGCGGGGGAAACAGATACGCAGTATTTT	CASRPGSLAGETDTQYF	TRBD2	TRBJ2-3	TRBV6-2/TRBV6-3	.
TGTGCCAGCAGTGAAGTTGCAGGGAGGTATGCCCAAGAGACCCAGTACTTC	CASSEVAGRYAQETQYF	.	TRBJ2-5	TRBV6-1	many
TGCGCCAGCAGCTTGGTTGTAGGGTCGGACACTGAAGCTTTCTTT	CASSLVVGSDTEAFF	.	TRBJ1-1	TRBV5-1	many
TGTGCCAGCAGCTCCGTGGGACTAGCGGGAAACGAGCAGTACTTC	CASSSVGLAGNEQYF	TRBD2	TRBJ2-7	TRBV13	.
TGTGCCAGCAGCGTAATGCAGGGCGGAGGCTACACCTTC	CASSVMQGGGYTF	.	TRBJ1-2	TRBV9	few
TGTGCCAGCAGTTTGACTAGCGGGGACATATACAATGAGCAGTTCTTC	CASSLTSGDIYNEQFF	TRBD2	TRBJ2-1	TRBV6-5	.
TGCAGTGCTAGAGGACTTCACACCGGGGAGCTGTTTTTT	CSARGLHTGELFF	.	TRBJ2-2	TRBV20-1	.
TGTGCCAGCAGTTTTCAGGAACTAGCGGGAGCTGAGCAGTTCTTC	CASSFQELAGAEQFF	TRBD2	TRBJ2-1	TRBV12-3/TRBV12-4	.
TGCGCCAGCAGCCTGGGACAGGACATTTACGAGCAGTACTTC	CASSLGQDIYEQYF	TRBD1	TRBJ2-7	TRBV5-1	few
TGTGCCAGCAGTATAGCGGGAGATGGGGCTTACAATGAGCAGTTCTTC	CASSIAGDGAYNEQFF	TRBD2	TRBJ2-1	TRBV6-6	few
TGTGCCAGCAGCTTAAACGGGGTCAACACCATATATTTT	CASSLNGVNTIYF	.	TRBJ1-3	TRBV7-6	.
TGCAGTGCTAAGGGACAGGGAAGAGCTTTCTTT	CSAKGQGRAFF	TRBD1	TRBJ1-1	TRBV20-1	many
TGTGCCAGCAGAGGAGGAATGAACACTGAAGCTTTCTTT	CASRGGMNTEAFF	.	TRBJ1-1	TRBV7-8	many
TGTGCCAGCGGGGTAGAAAATTCACCCCTCCACTTT	CASGVENSPLHF	.	TRBJ1-6	TRBV6-1	.
TGCAGTGCTCTTCAGGGTCTACCCCTCCACTTT	CSALQGLPLHF	.	TRBJ1-6	TRBV20-1	.
TGTGCCAGCAGCTTAGCGGTAGCGGGATCGGGTGAGCAGTTCTTC	CASSLAVAGSGEQFF	TRBD2	TRBJ2-1	TRBV7-2	many
TGTGCCAGCAGTTCTGCGGATTTCTACGAGCAGTACTTC	CASSSADFYEQYF	.	TRBJ2-7	TRBV27	few
TGTGCCAGCAGTTCCCCCCGACTAGCGGGATCAGATACGCAGTATTTT	CASSSPRLAGSDTQYF	TRBD2	TRBJ2-3	TRBV27	.
TGTGCCTGGAGTCCTCTCGGGCTTGGGTACGAGCAGTACTTC	CAWSPLGLGYEQYF	.	TRBJ2-7	TRBV30	.
TGCAGCGTTGAAAGTTGGGCTAGCGGGAGAGATACGCAGTATTTT	CSVESWASGRDTQYF	TRBD2	TRBJ2-3	TRBV29-1	few
TGCAGTGCTAGAACGGGACTAGCGATGAACTACAATGAGCAGTTCTTC	CSARTGLAMNYNEQFF	TRBD2	TRBJ2-1	TRBV20-1	many